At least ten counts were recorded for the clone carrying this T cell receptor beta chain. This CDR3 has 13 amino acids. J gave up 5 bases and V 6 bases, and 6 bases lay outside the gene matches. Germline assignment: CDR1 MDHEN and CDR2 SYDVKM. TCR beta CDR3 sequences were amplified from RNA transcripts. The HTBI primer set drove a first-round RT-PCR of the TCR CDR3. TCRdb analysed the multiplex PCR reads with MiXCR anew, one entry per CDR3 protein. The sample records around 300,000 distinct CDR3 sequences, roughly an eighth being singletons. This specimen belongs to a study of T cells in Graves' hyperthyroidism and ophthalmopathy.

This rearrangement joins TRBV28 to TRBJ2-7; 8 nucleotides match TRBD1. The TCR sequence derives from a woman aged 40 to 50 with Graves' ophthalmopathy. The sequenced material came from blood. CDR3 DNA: TGTGCCAGCAGACCCTTGGACAGGGACGAGCAGTACTTC. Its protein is CASRPLDRDEQYF.